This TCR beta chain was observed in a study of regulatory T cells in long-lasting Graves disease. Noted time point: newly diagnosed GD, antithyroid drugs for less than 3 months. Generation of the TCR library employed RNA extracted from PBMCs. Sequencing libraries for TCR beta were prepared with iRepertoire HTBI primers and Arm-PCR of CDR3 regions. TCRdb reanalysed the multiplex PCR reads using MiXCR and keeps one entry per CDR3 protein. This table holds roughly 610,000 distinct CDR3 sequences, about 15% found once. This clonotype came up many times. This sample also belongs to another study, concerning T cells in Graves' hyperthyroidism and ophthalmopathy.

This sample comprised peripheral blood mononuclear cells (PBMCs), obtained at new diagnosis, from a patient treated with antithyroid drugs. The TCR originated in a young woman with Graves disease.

In DNA, the CDR3 is TGTGCCAGCAGTTCTCCCGGGACAGGGCAGAACACCATATATTTT. This sequence encodes CASSSPGTGQNTIYF. This rearrangement joins TRBV28 to TRBJ1-3; 9 positions agree with TRBD1. CDR1 is MDHEN and CDR2 is SYDVKM in the germline V gene. The CDR3 sequence is 15 residues long. V dropped 4 bases and J dropped 7; count of bases not matched to a gene: 8.